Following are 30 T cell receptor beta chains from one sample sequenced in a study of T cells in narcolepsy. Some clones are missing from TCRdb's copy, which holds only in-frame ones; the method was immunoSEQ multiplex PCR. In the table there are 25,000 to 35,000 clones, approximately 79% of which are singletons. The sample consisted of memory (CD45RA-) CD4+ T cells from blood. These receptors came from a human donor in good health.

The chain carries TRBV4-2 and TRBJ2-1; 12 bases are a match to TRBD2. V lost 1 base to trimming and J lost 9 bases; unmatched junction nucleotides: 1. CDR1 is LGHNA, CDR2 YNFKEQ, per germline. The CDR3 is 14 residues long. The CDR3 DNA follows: TGTGCCAGCAGCCAAGGACTAGCGGGAGCTGAGCAGTTCTTC. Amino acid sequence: CASSQGLAGAEQFF.

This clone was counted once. Written as DNA, the CDR3 is TGTGCCAGCAGCTCCGGCGGGAGGCAGTACTTC. As protein: CASSSGGRQYF. This chain uses TRBV5-8 with TRBJ2-7; 7 positions match TRBD2. Germline assignment: CDR1 SGHTS and CDR2 YDEGEE. V was pared by 3 bases and J by 9 bases, with 3 bases of the junction left unmatched. The CDR3 is 11 amino acids.

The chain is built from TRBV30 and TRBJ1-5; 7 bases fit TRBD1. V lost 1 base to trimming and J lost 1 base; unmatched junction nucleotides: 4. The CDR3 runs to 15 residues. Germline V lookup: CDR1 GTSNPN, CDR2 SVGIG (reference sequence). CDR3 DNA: TGTGCCTGGAGTGGCCAGGGACAGAGCAATCAGCCCCAGCATTTT. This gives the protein CAWSGQGQSNQPQHF.

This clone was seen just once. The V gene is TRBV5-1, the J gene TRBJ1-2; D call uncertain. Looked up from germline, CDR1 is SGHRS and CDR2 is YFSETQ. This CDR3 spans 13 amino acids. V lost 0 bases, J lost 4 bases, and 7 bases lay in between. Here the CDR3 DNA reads TGCGCCAGCAGCTTGGAGGGCGGCTATGGCTACACCTTC. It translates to CASSLEGGYGYTF.

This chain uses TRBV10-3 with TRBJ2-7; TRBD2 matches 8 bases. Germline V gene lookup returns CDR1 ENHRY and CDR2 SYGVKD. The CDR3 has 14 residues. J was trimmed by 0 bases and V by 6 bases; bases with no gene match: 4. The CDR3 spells CAISAGGPSYEQYF. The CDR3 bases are TGTGCCATCAGCGCGGGGGGACCCTCCTACGAGCAGTACTTC.

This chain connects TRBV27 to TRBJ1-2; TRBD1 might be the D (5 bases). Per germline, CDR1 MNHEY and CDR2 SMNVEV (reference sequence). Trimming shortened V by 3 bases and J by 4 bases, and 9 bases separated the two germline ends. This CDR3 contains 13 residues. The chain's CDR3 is CASSFDRSYGYTF. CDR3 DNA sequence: TGTGCCAGCAGTTTTGACAGAAGCTATGGCTACACCTTC.

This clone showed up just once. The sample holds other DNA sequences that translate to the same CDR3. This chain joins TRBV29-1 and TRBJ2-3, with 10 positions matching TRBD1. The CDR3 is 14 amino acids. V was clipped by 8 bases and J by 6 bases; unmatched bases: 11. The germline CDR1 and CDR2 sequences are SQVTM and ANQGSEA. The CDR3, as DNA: TGCAGCTTATCAAAGGGACAGGGGAAGGATACGCAGTATTTT. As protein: CSLSKGQGKDTQYF.

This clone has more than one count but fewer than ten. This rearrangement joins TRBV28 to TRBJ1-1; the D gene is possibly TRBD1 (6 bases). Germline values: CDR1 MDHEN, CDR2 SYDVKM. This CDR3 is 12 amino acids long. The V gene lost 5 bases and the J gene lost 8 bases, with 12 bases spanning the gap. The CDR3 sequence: CASSTPTGEAFF. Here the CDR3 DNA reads TGTGCCAGCAGTACCCCCACAGGGGAAGCTTTCTTT.

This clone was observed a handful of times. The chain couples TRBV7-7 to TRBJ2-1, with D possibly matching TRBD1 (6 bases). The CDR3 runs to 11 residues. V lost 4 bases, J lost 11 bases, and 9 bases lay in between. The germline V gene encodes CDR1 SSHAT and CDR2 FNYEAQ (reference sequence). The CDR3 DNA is TGTGCCAGCAGCTCTGGGACAAAGCAGTTCTTC. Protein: CASSSGTKQFF.

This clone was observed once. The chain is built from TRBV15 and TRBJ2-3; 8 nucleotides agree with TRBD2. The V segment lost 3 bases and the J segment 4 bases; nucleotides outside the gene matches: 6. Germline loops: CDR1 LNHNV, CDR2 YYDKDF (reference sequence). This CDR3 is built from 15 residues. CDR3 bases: TGTGCCACCAGCAGTAGAACAGCGGGAGCAGATACGCAGTATTTT. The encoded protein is CATSSRTAGADTQYF.

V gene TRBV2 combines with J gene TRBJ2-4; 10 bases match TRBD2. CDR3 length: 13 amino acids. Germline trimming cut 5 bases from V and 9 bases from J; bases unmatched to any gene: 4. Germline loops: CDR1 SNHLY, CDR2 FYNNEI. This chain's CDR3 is CASSSSGGSIQYF. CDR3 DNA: TGTGCCAGCAGTAGTAGCGGGGGGAGCATTCAGTACTTC.

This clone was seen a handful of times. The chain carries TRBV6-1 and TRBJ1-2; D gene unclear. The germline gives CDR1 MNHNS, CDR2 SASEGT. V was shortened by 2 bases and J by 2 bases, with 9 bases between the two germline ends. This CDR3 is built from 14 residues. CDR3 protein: CASSERARNYGYTF. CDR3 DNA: TGTGCCAGCAGTGAACGGGCACGCAACTATGGCTACACCTTC.

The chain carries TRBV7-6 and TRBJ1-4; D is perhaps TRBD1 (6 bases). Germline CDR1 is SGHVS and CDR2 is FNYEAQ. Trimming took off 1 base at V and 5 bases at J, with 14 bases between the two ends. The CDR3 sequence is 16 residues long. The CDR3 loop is CASSLGVGQGNEKLFF. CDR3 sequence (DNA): TGTGCCAGCAGCTTAGGCGTGGGTCAGGGGAATGAAAAACTGTTTTTT.

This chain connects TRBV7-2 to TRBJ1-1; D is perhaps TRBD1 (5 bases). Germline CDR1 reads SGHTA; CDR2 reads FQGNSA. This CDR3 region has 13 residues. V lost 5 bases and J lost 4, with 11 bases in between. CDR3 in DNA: TGTGCCAGCAGCCAGGGCCCGAGCACTGAAGCTTTCTTT. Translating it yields CASSQGPSTEAFF. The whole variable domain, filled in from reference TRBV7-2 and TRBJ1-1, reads GAGVSQSPSNKVTEKGKDVELRCDPISGHTALYWYRQSLGQGLEFLIYFQGNSAPDKSGLPSDRFSAERTGGSVSTLTIQRTQQEDSAVYLCASSQGPSTEAFFGQGTRLTVV.

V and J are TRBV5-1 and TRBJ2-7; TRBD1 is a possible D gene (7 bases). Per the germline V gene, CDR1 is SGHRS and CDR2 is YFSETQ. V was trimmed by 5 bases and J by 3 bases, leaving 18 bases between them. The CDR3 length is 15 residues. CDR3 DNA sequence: TGCGCCAGCAGGGTGGGGCAGGGGGGAGACTACGAGCAGTACTTC. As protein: CASRVGQGGDYEQYF.

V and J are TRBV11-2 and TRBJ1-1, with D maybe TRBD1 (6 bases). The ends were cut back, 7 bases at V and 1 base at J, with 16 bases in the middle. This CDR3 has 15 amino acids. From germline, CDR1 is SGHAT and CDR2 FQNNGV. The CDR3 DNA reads TGTGCCAGCACCCTTTCTCACAGGGCGAACACTGAAGCTTTCTTT. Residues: CASTLSHRANTEAFF.

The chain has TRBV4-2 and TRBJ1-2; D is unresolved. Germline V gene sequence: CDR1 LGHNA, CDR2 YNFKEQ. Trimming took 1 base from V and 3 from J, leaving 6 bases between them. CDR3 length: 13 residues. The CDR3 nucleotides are TGTGCCAGCAGCCAAGCTCAGTACTATGGCTACACCTTC. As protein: CASSQAQYYGYTF.

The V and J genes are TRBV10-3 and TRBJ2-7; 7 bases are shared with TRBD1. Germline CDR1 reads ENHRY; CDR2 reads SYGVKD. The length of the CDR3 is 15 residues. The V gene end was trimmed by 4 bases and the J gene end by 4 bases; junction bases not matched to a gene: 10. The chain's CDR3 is CAISGLPRQGYEQYF. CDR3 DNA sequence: TGTGCCATCAGTGGACTCCCGAGACAGGGATACGAGCAGTACTTC.

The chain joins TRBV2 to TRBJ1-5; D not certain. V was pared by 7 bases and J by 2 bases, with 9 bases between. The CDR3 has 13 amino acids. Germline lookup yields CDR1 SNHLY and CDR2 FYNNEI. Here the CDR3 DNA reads TGTGCCAGCACTGACCAGGGCAATCAGCCCCAGCATTTT. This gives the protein CASTDQGNQPQHF. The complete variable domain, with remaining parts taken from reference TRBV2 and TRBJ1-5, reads EPEVTQTPSHQVTQMGQEVILRCVPISNHLYFYWYRQILGQKVEFLVSFYNNEISEKSEIFDDQFSVERPDGSNFTLKIRSTKLEDSAMYFCASTDQGNQPQHFGDGTRLSIL.

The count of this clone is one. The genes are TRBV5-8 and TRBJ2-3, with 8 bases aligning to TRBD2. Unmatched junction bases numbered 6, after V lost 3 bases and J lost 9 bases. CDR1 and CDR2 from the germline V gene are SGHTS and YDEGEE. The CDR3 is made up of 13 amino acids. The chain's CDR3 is CASSSLTGGTQYF. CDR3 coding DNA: TGTGCCAGCAGCTCGTTGACGGGAGGGACGCAGTATTTT.

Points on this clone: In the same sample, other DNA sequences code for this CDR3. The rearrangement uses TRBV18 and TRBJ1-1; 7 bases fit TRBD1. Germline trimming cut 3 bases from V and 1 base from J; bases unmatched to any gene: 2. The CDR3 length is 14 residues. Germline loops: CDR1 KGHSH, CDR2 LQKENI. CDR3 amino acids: CASSPTGENTEAFF. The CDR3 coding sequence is TGTGCCAGCTCACCCACAGGGGAGAACACTGAAGCTTTCTTT. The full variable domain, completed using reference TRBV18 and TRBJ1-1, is NAGVMQNPRHLVRRRGQEARLRCSPMKGHSHVYWYRQLPEEGLKFMVYLQKENIIDESGMPKERFSAEFPKEGPSILRIQQVVRGDSAAYFCASSPTGENTEAFFGQGTRLTVV.

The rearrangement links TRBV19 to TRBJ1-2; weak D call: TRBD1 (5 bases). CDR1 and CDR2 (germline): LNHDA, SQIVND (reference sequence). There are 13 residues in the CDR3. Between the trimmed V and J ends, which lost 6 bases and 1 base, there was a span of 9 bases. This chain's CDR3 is CASRGQGNYGYTF. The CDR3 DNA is TGTGCCAGTAGGGGCCAGGGTAACTATGGCTACACCTTC.

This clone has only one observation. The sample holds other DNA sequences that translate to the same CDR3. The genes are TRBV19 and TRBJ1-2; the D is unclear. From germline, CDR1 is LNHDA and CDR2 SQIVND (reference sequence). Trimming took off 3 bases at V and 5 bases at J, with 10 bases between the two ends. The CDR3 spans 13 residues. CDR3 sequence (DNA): TGTGCCAGTAGTATCCCGGGGAGTTATGGCTACACCTTC. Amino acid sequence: CASSIPGSYGYTF.

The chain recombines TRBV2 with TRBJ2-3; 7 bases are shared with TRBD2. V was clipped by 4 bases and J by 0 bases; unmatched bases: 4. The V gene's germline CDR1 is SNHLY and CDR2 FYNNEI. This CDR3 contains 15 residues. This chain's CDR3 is CASSVDSGSTDTQYF. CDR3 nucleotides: TGTGCCAGCAGTGTGGATAGCGGGAGCACAGATACGCAGTATTTT.

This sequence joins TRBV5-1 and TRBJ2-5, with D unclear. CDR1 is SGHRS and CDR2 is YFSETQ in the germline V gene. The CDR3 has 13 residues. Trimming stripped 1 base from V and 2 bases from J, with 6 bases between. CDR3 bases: TGCGCCAGCAGCTTGAACTATCAAGAGACCCAGTACTTC. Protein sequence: CASSLNYQETQYF.

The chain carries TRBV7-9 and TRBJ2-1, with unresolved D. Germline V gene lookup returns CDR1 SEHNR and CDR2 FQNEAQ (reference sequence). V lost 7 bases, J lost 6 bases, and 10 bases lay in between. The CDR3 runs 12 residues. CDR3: CASTRGSNEQFF. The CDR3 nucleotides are TGTGCCAGCACCCGCGGAAGCAATGAGCAGTTCTTC.

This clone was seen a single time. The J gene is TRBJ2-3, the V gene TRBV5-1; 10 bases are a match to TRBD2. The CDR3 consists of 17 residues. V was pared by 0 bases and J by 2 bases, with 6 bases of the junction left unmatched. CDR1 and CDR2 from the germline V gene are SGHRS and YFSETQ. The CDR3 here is CASSLGVTSGFTDTQYF. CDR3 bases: TGCGCCAGCAGCTTGGGGGTGACTAGCGGGTTCACAGATACGCAGTATTTT.

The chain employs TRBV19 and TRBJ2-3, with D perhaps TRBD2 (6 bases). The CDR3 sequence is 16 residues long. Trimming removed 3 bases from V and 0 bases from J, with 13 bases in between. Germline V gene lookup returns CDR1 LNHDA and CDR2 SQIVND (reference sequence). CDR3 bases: TGTGCCAGTAGTATTTATGAGGGGACTAGCACAGATACGCAGTATTTT. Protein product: CASSIYEGTSTDTQYF.

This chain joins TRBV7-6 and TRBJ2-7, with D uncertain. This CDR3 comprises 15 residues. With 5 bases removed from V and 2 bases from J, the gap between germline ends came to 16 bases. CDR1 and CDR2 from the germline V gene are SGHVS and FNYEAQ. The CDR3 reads CASSTNPTSPYEQYF. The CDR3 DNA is TGTGCCAGCAGCACAAACCCAACCAGCCCCTACGAGCAGTACTTC.

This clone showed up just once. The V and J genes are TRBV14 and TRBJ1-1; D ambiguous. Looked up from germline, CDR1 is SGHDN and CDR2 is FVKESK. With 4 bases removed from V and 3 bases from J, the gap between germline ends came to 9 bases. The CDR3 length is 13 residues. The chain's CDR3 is CASSPFRDTEAFF. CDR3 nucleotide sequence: TGTGCCAGCAGCCCTTTTCGGGACACTGAAGCTTTCTTT.